These 13 T cell receptor beta chains came from one sample sequenced in a study of blood T cell repertoires in COVID-19. Clones were sequenced by immunoSEQ multiplex PCR, and TCRdb holds only the in-frame ones, with some missing. The table includes roughly 25,000 clones, 81% detected once. The sample comprised peripheral blood. All receptors come from a woman in her 70s with COVID-19, enrolled during active disease.

The chain carries TRBV7-2 and TRBJ2-3; no definite D call. The CDR3 has 14 residues. V gave up 1 base and J gave up 4 bases, with 9 bases separating them. Germline V lookup: CDR1 SGHTA, CDR2 FQGNSA. The CDR3 sequence is CASSLDAHSDTQYF. The DNA for the CDR3 is TGTGCCAGCAGCTTAGATGCGCATTCAGATACGCAGTATTTT.

The genes are TRBV12-2 and TRBJ2-7; the table names TRBD2, a call not compared with the DNA. TRBV12-2 is classified as a pseudogene. The CDR3 covers 13 residues. This chain's CDR3 is CASRLESRVEQYV. The CDR3, as DNA: TGTGCAAGTCGCTTAGAGTCGAGGGTTGAGCAGTACGTC.

The chain couples TRBV3-1 (or the pseudogene TRBV3-2) to TRBJ1-4, with D unresolved. V lost 1 base, J lost 6 bases, and 12 bases lay in between. CDR3 size: 15 residues. Germline CDR1 reads LGHDT; CDR2 reads YNNKEL (reference sequence). In DNA, the CDR3 is TGTGCCAGCAGCCAAGGGCCGCCGGGTTATGAAAAACTGTTTTTT. The encoded protein is CASSQGPPGYEKLFF.

This chain joins TRBV4-2 and TRBJ2-6, with D hard to call. The CDR3 length is 15 residues. Per germline, CDR1 LGHNA and CDR2 YNFKEQ. Trimming removed 1 base from V and 1 base from J, with 5 bases in between. CDR3 amino acids: CASSQVSSGANVLTF. The CDR3 nucleotides are TGTGCCAGCAGCCAAGTATCGTCTGGGGCCAACGTCCTGACTTTC.

The chain combines TRBV18 with TRBJ1-5; D not resolved. V was pared by 4 bases and J by 8 bases, with 12 bases between. Germline lookup yields CDR1 KGHSH and CDR2 LQKENI. The CDR3 consists of 13 residues. The CDR3: CASSRNYDEPQHF. The CDR3 DNA reads TGTGCCAGCTCACGCAACTATGATGAGCCCCAGCATTTT.

The chain couples TRBV6-5 to TRBJ1-6, with D hard to call. V lost 6 bases, J lost 11 bases, and 20 bases lay in between. The CDR3 is made up of 15 amino acids. The germline CDR1 and CDR2 sequences are MNHEY and SVGAGI. CDR3 nucleotides: TGTGCCAGCAGCCGCTCACGGGGTGAGAGTCCACCCCTCCACTTT. It encodes CASSRSRGESPPLHF.

This clone has just one count. The V call is TRBV3-1 (or the pseudogene TRBV3-2), the J call TRBJ1-2; no definite D call. V dropped 7 bases and J dropped 1 base, with 7 bases sitting between them. CDR1 and CDR2 (germline): LGHDT, YNNKEL (reference sequence). The CDR3 has 12 amino acids. The CDR3 DNA is TGTGCCAGCACCGGGGTTAACTATGGCTACACCTTC. Translation gives CASTGVNYGYTF.

In its sample, this clone was seen a few times. The chain combines TRBV4-1 with TRBJ1-2; 11 bases fit TRBD1. The V gene end was trimmed by 8 bases and the J gene end by 4 bases; junction bases not matched to a gene: 9. The CDR3 runs 15 residues. From germline, CDR1 is MGHRA and CDR2 YSYEKL. CDR3 nucleotides: TGCGCCAGCTTAGCCACAGGGACAGGGGGCTATGGCTACACCTTC. Amino acids: CASLATGTGGYGYTF.

The V and J genes are TRBV6-6 and TRBJ2-7, with 12 bases lining up with TRBD1. CDR3 length: 16 amino acids. Losses at the gene ends were 6 bases for V and 2 bases for J; bases not matched to a gene: 8. Germline loops: CDR1 MNHNY, CDR2 SVGAGI (reference sequence). The CDR3 loop is CASSNTGTGGPYEQYV. The CDR3, as DNA: TGTGCCAGCAGCAATACCGGGACAGGGGGCCCCTACGAGCAGTACGTC.

This clone was seen a handful of times. V is TRBV7-9 and J is TRBJ2-7; the D gene is possibly TRBD1 (7 bases). Germline CDR1 reads SEHNR; CDR2 reads FQNEAQ (reference sequence). Trimming took off 2 bases at V and 6 bases at J, with 11 bases between the two ends. This CDR3 has 13 residues. This CDR3 is CASSLSGGSEQYV. For the CDR3, the DNA is TGTGCCAGCAGCTTATCAGGGGGGAGCGAGCAGTACGTC.

The chain links TRBV19 to TRBJ1-1, with 8 bases identical to TRBD1. Germline V gene data show CDR1 as LNHDA and CDR2 as SQIVND (reference sequence). J gave up 3 bases and V 5 bases, and 5 bases lay outside the gene matches. CDR3 length: 14 residues. CDR3 nucleotide sequence: TGTGCCAGTAGTGTTTCGACAGGGGACACTGAAGCTTTCTTT. Amino acids: CASSVSTGDTEAFF.

This chain connects TRBV5-4 to TRBJ2-7; TRBD2 agrees at 8 bases. The junction had 4 bases not matched to a gene; V was cut back by 2 bases and J by 0 bases. The CDR3 covers 15 residues. Germline V CDR1 and CDR2: SGHNT, YYREEE (reference sequence). CDR3 region: CASSFGSGGSYEQYF. The DNA of the CDR3 is TGTGCCAGCAGCTTCGGCAGCGGGGGCTCCTACGAGCAGTACTTC.

This clone was detected a few times. The chain combines TRBV14 with TRBJ1-4, with 8 bases aligning to TRBD1. V gave up 5 bases and J gave up 7 bases; unmatched junction bases: 6. In germline, CDR1 is SGHDN, CDR2 FVKESK. The CDR3 consists of 14 residues. CDR3 sequence: CASSGQGFGEKLFF. The CDR3 DNA is TGTGCCAGCAGCGGACAGGGATTCGGTGAAAAACTGTTTTTT.